This passage covers 20 T cell receptor beta chains from one sample sequenced in a study of response to subunit inactivated influenza vaccine. TCRdb fed the RT-PCR reads into MiXCR, producing one record per CDR3 protein. Of just over 300,000 distinct CDR3 sequences detected, roughly 22% appear once; the ten largest clones hold 10%. The sequenced sample was PBMCs from blood, obtained roughly 20 months after vaccination. These receptors were obtained from a man aged 45 to 75 who received an inactivated influenza vaccine.

This clonotype was recorded a few times. This sequence joins TRBV19 and TRBJ1-5, with TRBD1 identical over 7 bases. With V trimmed by 5 bases and J by 5 bases, 6 bases remained unmatched. The CDR3 contains 14 residues. Per the germline V gene, CDR1 is LNHDA and CDR2 is SQIVND (reference sequence). The DNA for the CDR3 is TGTGCCAGTAGTGAGGGACAGCCTTATCAGCCCCAGCATTTT. This encodes CASSEGQPYQPQHF.

In its sample, this clonotype was seen a few times. This sequence joins TRBV6-8 and TRBJ1-4; D is uncertain. Germline CDR1 and CDR2: MNHGY and SAAAGT. The CDR3 runs to 13 residues. V gave up 10 bases and J gave up 4 bases, with 13 bases separating them. CDR3 loop: CATSGSCNEKLFF. The CDR3 DNA sequence: TGTGCCACCTCCGGGAGTTGTAATGAAAAACTGTTTTTT.

The sample holds a few counts of this clonotype. The chain recombines TRBV19 with TRBJ2-2, with D unclear. Germline CDR1 is LNHDA and CDR2 is SQIVND (reference sequence). This CDR3 has 15 residues. Between the trimmed V and J ends, which lost 6 bases and 3 bases, there was a span of 14 bases. The CDR3 DNA sequence: TGTGCCAGTAGGGACCAGACCTCGCACACCGGGGAGCTGTTTTTT. Amino acid sequence: CASRDQTSHTGELFF.

The V call is TRBV29-1, the J call TRBJ1-2; 9 bases map to TRBD1. The CDR3 loop spans 13 amino acids. CDR1 and CDR2 from the germline V gene are SQVTM and ANQGSEA. Trimming removed 5 bases from V and 4 bases from J; junction bases left unmatched: 5. The DNA of the CDR3 is TGCAGCGTTTACGGACAGGGGATCTATGGCTACACCTTC. Residues: CSVYGQGIYGYTF.

This clonotype was observed a handful of times. CDR3 sequence: CASSFGGGGYGYTF. The CDR3 DNA sequence: TGTGCCAGCAGCTTCGGCGGGGGCGGCTATGGCTACACCTTC. The chain links TRBV7-2 to TRBJ1-2; possibly TRBD1 for D (6 bases). V lost 3 bases and J lost 4, with 12 bases in between. Looked up from germline, CDR1 is SGHTA and CDR2 is FQGNSA. This CDR3 is 14 amino acids long.

V is TRBV6-2 or TRBV6-3 and J is TRBJ1-2; a weak D match, TRBD1 (5 bases). Germline CDR1 and CDR2: MNHEY and SVGEGT. The length of the CDR3 is 17 residues. Trimming cost V 7 bases and J 0 bases, with 21 bases left between them. The CDR3 spells CASTPGDLLIPNYGYTF. CDR3 coding DNA: TGTGCCAGCACTCCGGGGGACCTCCTGATACCTAACTATGGCTACACCTTC.

This clonotype appeared a few times. V is TRBV6-4 and J is TRBJ1-2; D call uncertain. V lost 6 bases and J lost 1, with 9 bases in between. CDR1 MRHNA and CDR2 SNTAGT come from the germline V gene. The length of the CDR3 is 13 residues. CDR3 bases: TGTGCCAGCAGGGAAGACAATAACTATGGCTACACCTTC. Its protein product is CASREDNNYGYTF.

This clonotype was counted many times. This rearrangement joins TRBV12-3 or TRBV12-4 to TRBJ1-3, with D hard to call. V dropped 5 bases and J dropped 7 bases, with 15 bases sitting between them. This CDR3 has 14 amino acids. The CDR3 bases are TGTGCCAGCAGTCAGCGGGCTTCATGGAACACCATATATTTT. Protein sequence: CASSQRASWNTIYF.

For this clonotype: It is likely a read error, because the conserved phenylalanine at the end of the CDR3 is missing. The chain employs TRBV20-1 and TRBJ1-1, with D perhaps TRBD1 (6 bases). This CDR3 spans 13 amino acids. Trimming took off 4 bases at V and 2 bases at J, with 11 bases between the two ends. The germline gives CDR1 DFQATT, CDR2 SNEGSKA (reference sequence). The CDR3: CSATPGANTEAFV. CDR3 sequence (DNA): TGCAGTGCTACACCGGGGGCTAACACTGAAGCTTTCGTT.

This clonotype has only one observation. As DNA, the CDR3 is TGCAGCACTAGGACTAGCGGGAGGTTTGAGCAGTTCTTC. Translated: CSTRTSGRFEQFF. V usage is TRBV29-1 and J usage is TRBJ2-1; 14 bases fit TRBD2. The germline gives CDR1 SQVTM, CDR2 ANQGSEA. The CDR3 has 13 amino acids. The J segment lost 9 bases and the V segment lost 8 bases, leaving 6 bases of the junction unmatched.

This chain's CDR3 is CASSLEWGGLRNFPATNEKLFF. The CDR3 DNA sequence: TGTGCCAGCAGCCTAGAGTGGGGGGGACTGCGAAATTTCCCTGCAACTAATGAAAAACTGTTTTTT. V is TRBV3-1 and J is TRBJ1-4; weak D call: TRBD1 (5 bases). In germline, CDR1 is LGHDT, CDR2 YNNKEL (reference sequence). Trimming shortened V by 4 bases and J by 0 bases, and 30 bases separated the two germline ends. The CDR3 totals 22 residues.

This clonotype was counted many times. The genes are TRBV11-2 and TRBJ1-2; D is unresolved. Germline assignment: CDR1 SGHAT and CDR2 FQNNGV. Trimming pared 5 bases from V and 2 bases from J, leaving 12 bases between. CDR3 length equals 14 residues. The CDR3 region is CASSPGRWNYGYTF. DNA of the CDR3: TGTGCCAGCAGCCCCGGGCGTTGGAACTATGGCTACACCTTC.

CDR3 amino acids: CASSSRTASDEQFF. CDR3 sequence (DNA): TGTGCCAGTAGTTCCAGGACAGCATCGGATGAGCAGTTCTTC. V is TRBV19 and J is TRBJ2-1; D possibly corresponds to TRBD1 (6 bases). The CDR3 totals 14 residues. V lost 5 bases to trimming and J lost 8 bases, with 16 bases between them. The germline V gene has CDR1 LNHDA and CDR2 SQIVND (reference sequence).

At least ten counts were recorded for this clonotype. V and J are TRBV6-5 and TRBJ1-2; 8 bases agree with TRBD1. Germline CDR1 MNHEY, CDR2 SVGAGI. This CDR3 has 15 amino acids. Losses at the gene ends were 0 bases for V and 6 bases for J; bases not matched to a gene: 6. The CDR3 bases are TGTGCCAGCAGTTACTCGTCAGGGGGCCTCAATGGCTACACCTTC. Its translation is CASSYSSGGLNGYTF.

CDR3 sequence: CSARDRVGSDTQYF. DNA for the CDR3: TGCAGTGCTAGAGATCGGGTTGGGTCAGATACGCAGTATTTT. The chain joins TRBV20-1 to TRBJ2-3; D gene unclear. Trimming shortened V by 0 bases and J by 4 bases, and 11 bases separated the two germline ends. Germline lookup yields CDR1 DFQATT and CDR2 SNEGSKA (reference sequence). The CDR3 spans 14 residues.

This clonotype was seen at least ten times. The chain links TRBV5-1 to TRBJ1-1, with D unclear. Trimming took 0 bases from V and 2 from J, leaving 8 bases between them. The germline CDR1 and CDR2 sequences are SGHRS and YFSETQ. The CDR3 is made up of 14 amino acids. CDR3 nucleotides: TGCGCCAGCAGCTTGGGCCGTAGAAACACTGAAGCTTTCTTT. It specifies CASSLGRRNTEAFF.

This clonotype was observed a handful of times. This sequence joins TRBV20-1 and TRBJ1-2, with 8 bases lining up with TRBD1. Per germline, CDR1 DFQATT and CDR2 SNEGSKA (reference sequence). This CDR3 is 16 amino acids long. V shed 3 bases and J 1 base; nucleotides not matched to a gene: 10. CDR3 in amino acids: CSASKGTGIINYGYTF. Here the CDR3 DNA reads TGCAGTGCTAGTAAGGGGACAGGAATAATTAACTATGGCTACACCTTC.

At least ten counts were recorded for this clonotype. The chain carries TRBV9 and TRBJ1-6; D is unclear. Trimming removed 1 base at V and 8 bases at J, with 7 bases between. The CDR3 sequence is 13 residues long. Per germline, CDR1 SGDLS and CDR2 YYNGEE. Here the CDR3 DNA reads TGTGCCAGCAGCGTAACCTCGGATTCACCCCTCCACTTT. This codes for CASSVTSDSPLHF.

This clonotype has just a few counts. Germline and junction disagree at one end, which may indicate a read error. The chain couples TRBV18 to TRBJ1-1, with D unresolved. Germline V gene data show CDR1 as KGHSH and CDR2 as LQKENI. The length of the CDR3 is 12 residues. The CDR3 DNA is TGTGCCAGCTCACCACGGGGAGAGCAGGCCCTGTTT. It translates to CASSPRGEQALF.

This clonotype appeared a few times. The chain couples TRBV5-5 to TRBJ1-1, with a weak D call TRBD1 (5 bases). The CDR3 loop spans 13 amino acids. Deletions cut 4 bases from V and 4 bases from J, with 11 bases between. The V gene's germline CDR1 is SGHKS and CDR2 YYEKEE (reference sequence). The CDR3 DNA reads as TGTGCCAGCAGCAGATGGGGACCCACTGAAGCTTTCTTT. This codes for CASSRWGPTEAFF.